What follows are 28 T cell receptor beta chains derived from one specimen sequenced in a study of CD8 T cells in Susac syndrome. With random hexamers, about 0.45 to 1 ug RNA was reverse transcribed. TCRdb re-derived calls from the immunoSEQ multiplex PCR reads in MiXCR, one entry per CDR3 protein. Among about 200,000 distinct CDR3 sequences listed, 95% were seen once. Sequences were obtained from CD4+ T cells from PBMCs. These receptors were collected from a human donor in good health.

The chain joins TRBV5-1 to TRBJ2-1; a possible D gene is TRBD2 (6 bases). Germline lookup yields CDR1 SGHRS and CDR2 YFSETQ. This CDR3 is built from 16 residues. Trimming shortened V by 1 base and J by 7 bases, and 18 bases separated the two germline ends. CDR3 sequence: CASSLMGGMAANEQFF. CDR3 in DNA: TGCGCCAGCAGCTTGATGGGAGGAATGGCAGCAAATGAGCAGTTCTTC.

This clonotype has just one count. The V gene is TRBV7-9, the J gene TRBJ1-2; the D is unclear. Trimming removed 1 base from V and 5 bases from J, with 14 bases in between. This CDR3 spans 15 amino acids. In germline, CDR1 is SEHNR, CDR2 FQNEAQ (reference sequence). The CDR3 loop reads CASSLESFGLYGYTF. CDR3 nucleotide sequence: TGTGCCAGCAGCTTAGAGTCCTTCGGGTTATATGGCTACACCTTC.

The chain carries TRBV3-1 and TRBJ2-6; no definite D call. V was pared by 6 bases and J by 2 bases, with 8 bases between. The germline gives CDR1 LGHDT, CDR2 YNNKEL (reference sequence). This CDR3 spans 14 amino acids. The CDR3 protein is CASSHSTGANVLTF. CDR3 nucleotide sequence: TGTGCCAGCAGTCACAGCACTGGGGCCAACGTCCTGACTTTC.

The chain carries TRBV30 and TRBJ1-1; 11 bases are shared with TRBD1. The V gene's germline CDR1 is GTSNPN and CDR2 SVGIG (reference sequence). CDR3 length equals 13 residues. V gave up 8 bases and J gave up 2 bases; unmatched junction bases: 4. CDR3 amino acids: CAGRTGGNTEAFF. The CDR3 region has the DNA TGTGCCGGACGGACAGGGGGCAACACTGAAGCTTTCTTT. The whole variable domain, remainder taken from reference TRBV30 and TRBJ1-1, is SQTIHQWPATLVQPVGSPLSLECTVEGTSNPNLYWYRQAAGRGLQLLFYSVGIGQISSEVPQNLSASRPQDRQFILSSKKLLLSDSGFYLCAGRTGGNTEAFFGQGTRLTVV.

The rearrangement links TRBV9 to TRBJ2-7; a possible D gene is TRBD1 (6 bases). Germline V gene sequence: CDR1 SGDLS, CDR2 YYNGEE. V gave up 5 bases and J gave up 7 bases, with 10 bases separating them. The CDR3 spans 11 residues. The CDR3 sequence: CASSHQGEQYF. CDR3 nucleotide sequence: TGTGCCAGCAGTCACCAGGGGGAGCAGTACTTC.

V and J are TRBV6-2 or TRBV6-3 and TRBJ2-5; 8 nucleotides line up with TRBD2. Germline lookup yields CDR1 MNHEY and CDR2 SVGEGT. This CDR3 has 14 residues. The V and J ends lost 5 bases and 3 bases, in that order; junction bases with no gene match: 5. CDR3 sequence (DNA): TGTGCCAGCAGTAAAGGAGCGGGGGAAGAGACCCAGTACTTC. Translated, it gives CASSKGAGEETQYF.

The V gene is TRBV5-6, the J gene TRBJ2-2; no clear D. This CDR3 region has 15 residues. The V end was cut by 4 bases, the J end by 1 base, with 11 bases between. Germline lookup yields CDR1 SGHDT and CDR2 YYEEEE. DNA for the CDR3: TGTGCCAGCAGCATTTACCCAGGGAACACCGGGGAGCTGTTTTTT. This encodes CASSIYPGNTGELFF.

The rearrangement joins TRBV7-2 to TRBJ1-1; D is unclear. Germline V gene data show CDR1 as SGHTA and CDR2 as FQGNSA. This CDR3 contains 11 residues. V was cut by 5 bases and J by 9 bases, with 10 bases left in between. The CDR3 coding sequence is TGTGCCAGCAGCGACCGGCGAAAAGCTTTCTTT. Translating gives CASSDRRKAFF. The variable domain in full, completed from reference TRBV7-2 and TRBJ1-1, reads GAGVSQSPSNKVTEKGKDVELRCDPISGHTALYWYRQSLGQGLEFLIYFQGNSAPDKSGLPSDRFSAERTGGSVSTLTIQRTQQEDSAVYLCASSDRRKAFFGQGTRLTVV.

The chain's CDR3 is CASSQDRGRAGVNNEQFF. The CDR3, as DNA: TGCGCCAGCAGCCAAGATCGGGGTCGTGCGGGGGTTAACAATGAGCAGTTCTTC. This rearrangement joins TRBV4-1 to TRBJ2-1; 7 nucleotides match TRBD2. This CDR3 is built from 18 residues. Germline V gene lookup returns CDR1 MGHRA and CDR2 YSYEKL. Trimming at V came to 0 bases and at J to 5 bases, leaving 13 bases not matched to a gene.

The genes are TRBV24-1 and TRBJ2-4; no clear D gene. The germline V and J ends were trimmed by 5 bases and 0 bases, with 19 bases remaining between them. Per germline, CDR1 KGHDR and CDR2 SFDVKD. The CDR3 totals 18 residues. The CDR3 region has the DNA TGTGCCACCAGTGCGGGTGGTCGGCAAACGCTAGCCAAAAACATTCAGTACTTC. It encodes CATSAGGRQTLAKNIQYF.

The chain uses TRBV10-3 and TRBJ2-6, with a possible D match to TRBD2 (5 bases). The germline V and J ends were trimmed by 6 bases and 2 bases, with 8 bases remaining between them. The CDR3 sequence is 14 residues long. Per the germline V gene, CDR1 is ENHRY and CDR2 is SYGVKD. In DNA, the CDR3 is TGTGCCATCAGGTCGGAGGCTGGGGCCAACGTCCTGACTTTC. This codes for CAIRSEAGANVLTF.

V usage is TRBV15 and J usage is TRBJ2-1; no reliable D call. V lost 3 bases to trimming and J lost 2 bases, with 17 bases between them. The CDR3 extends over 17 amino acids. CDR1 and CDR2 (germline): LNHNV, YYDKDF (reference sequence). CDR3 bases: TGTGCCACCAGCAGTTATGGTCAGGACCCTCCCTACAATGAGCAGTTCTTC. It is translated as CATSSYGQDPPYNEQFF.

The chain is built from TRBV4-1 and TRBJ1-4, with D possibly being TRBD1 (6 bases). Looked up from germline, CDR1 is MGHRA and CDR2 is YSYEKL. The CDR3 spans 16 residues. V was pared by 0 bases and J by 4 bases, with 12 bases between. CDR3 DNA sequence: TGCGCCAGCAGCCAAGATCAGGACAGCCATAATGAAAAACTGTTTTTT. Its protein is CASSQDQDSHNEKLFF.

The chain has TRBV7-2 and TRBJ2-3; TRBD2 matches 8 bases. With 7 bases clipped from V and 6 bases from J, the junction kept 9 bases outside the gene matches. Germline values: CDR1 SGHTA, CDR2 FQGNSA. This CDR3 region has 14 residues. The CDR3 nucleotides are TGTGCCAGCAACTCGCATATAGCGGGGGATACGCAGTATTTT. This gives the protein CASNSHIAGDTQYF.

The rearrangement joins TRBV29-1 to TRBJ2-1; possible D gene TRBD2, 5 bases. The germline V gene encodes CDR1 SQVTM and CDR2 ANQGSEA. Deletions cut 4 bases from V and 9 bases from J, with 10 bases between. This CDR3 spans 11 amino acids. CDR3 loop: CSVVPRGEQFF. The CDR3 DNA reads TGCAGCGTTGTCCCTCGGGGTGAGCAGTTCTTC.

V gene TRBV25-1 combines with J gene TRBJ2-5; D possibly matches TRBD1 or TRBD2 (5 bases each). The CDR3 extends over 16 amino acids. Germline CDR1 MGHDK, CDR2 SYGVNS. Trimming pared 6 bases from V and 2 bases from J, leaving 19 bases between. CDR3 in amino acids: CASSTRRGLGQETQYF. The CDR3 nucleotides are TGTGCCAGCAGCACTCGACGGGGCCTGGGGCAAGAGACCCAGTACTTC.

The V and J genes are TRBV30 and TRBJ1-2; 9 nucleotides match TRBD1. There are 13 residues in the CDR3. Germline V gene lookup returns CDR1 GTSNPN and CDR2 SVGIG (reference sequence). After removal of 3 bases from V and 8 bases from J, the junction contained 7 bases not matched to a gene. The CDR3 spells CAWSNRDRDGYTF. The CDR3 region has the DNA TGTGCCTGGAGCAACAGGGACAGGGACGGCTACACCTTC.

This rearrangement joins TRBV20-1 to TRBJ2-5; D gene uncertain. Germline V gene data show CDR1 as DFQATT and CDR2 as SNEGSKA (reference sequence). The CDR3 has 15 amino acids. V was clipped by 3 bases and J by 5 bases, with 19 bases between them. The CDR3 DNA follows: TGCAGTGCTAGCCTCTCCACCCTGAAGTACGAGACCCAGTACTTC. Encoded protein: CSASLSTLKYETQYF.

The genes are TRBV6-2 or TRBV6-3 and TRBJ1-1; possibly TRBD1 for D (5 bases). This CDR3 spans 15 amino acids. The V gene's germline CDR1 is MNHEY and CDR2 SVGEGT. Trimming took off 6 bases at V and 4 bases at J, with 18 bases between the two ends. The CDR3 loop is CASSPGGPGRTEAFF. CDR3 bases: TGTGCCAGCAGCCCCGGGGGTCCAGGGCGCACTGAAGCTTTCTTT.

The rearrangement links TRBV29-1 to TRBJ1-2; TRBD1 matches at 7 bases. V dropped 3 bases and J dropped 8; count of bases not matched to a gene: 6. The length of the CDR3 is 12 residues. Per the germline V gene, CDR1 is SQVTM and CDR2 is ANQGSEA. CDR3 bases: TGCAGCGTTGAGACAGGGCGAGGGGGCTACACCTTC. Translation gives CSVETGRGGYTF. The complete variable domain, with remaining parts taken from reference TRBV29-1 and TRBJ1-2, reads SAVISQKPSRDICQRGTSLTIQCQVDSQVTMMFWYRQQPGQSLTLIATANQGSEATYESGFVIDKFPISRPNLTFSTLTVSNMSPEDSSIYLCSVETGRGGYTFGSGTRLTVV.

The V call is TRBV29-1, the J call TRBJ1-1; D unclear. V was shortened by 2 bases and J by 0 bases, with 7 bases between the two germline ends. This CDR3 is 13 amino acids long. Germline CDR1 and CDR2: SQVTM and ANQGSEA. The CDR3 loop is CSVERRMNTEAFF. The DNA for the CDR3 is TGCAGCGTTGAACGGCGGATGAACACTGAAGCTTTCTTT.

The rearrangement links TRBV20-1 to TRBJ2-7; D is unclear. The CDR3 is 10 amino acids. Per germline, CDR1 DFQATT and CDR2 SNEGSKA (reference sequence). V was clipped by 2 bases and J by 3 bases, with 2 bases between them. The CDR3 sequence is CSARHYEQYF. The DNA for the CDR3 is TGCAGTGCTAGACACTACGAGCAGTACTTC.

The V call is TRBV6-2 or TRBV6-3, the J call TRBJ2-4, with D maybe TRBD1 (5 bases). Germline loops: CDR1 MNHEY, CDR2 SVGEGT. V lost 8 bases, J lost 7 bases, and 15 bases lay in between. CDR3 length: 13 amino acids. CDR3 bases: TGTGCCAGCTATCAAGGGGCAGGGAACATTCAGTACTTC. Its translation: CASYQGAGNIQYF.

The V call is TRBV11-2, the J call TRBJ2-3; TRBD2 might be the D (5 bases). V was cut by 11 bases and J by 2 bases, with 14 bases left in between. The germline CDR1 and CDR2 sequences are SGHAT and FQNNGV. This CDR3 has 13 residues. CDR3 DNA sequence: TGTGCCTCGATGGCGGGCCCCACAGATACGCAGTATTTT. Amino acids: CASMAGPTDTQYF.

This chain connects TRBV29-1 to TRBJ1-5, with D maybe TRBD1 (5 bases). Trimming cost V 6 bases and J 5 bases, with 14 bases left between them. CDR3 length: 13 amino acids. Germline CDR1 and CDR2: SQVTM and ANQGSEA. CDR3 DNA: TGCAGCGTGAGGGACGGTGGATATCAGCCCCAGCATTTT. It encodes CSVRDGGYQPQHF.

This rearrangement joins TRBV5-1 to TRBJ2-7; 13 nucleotides align to TRBD2. The germline gives CDR1 SGHRS, CDR2 YFSETQ. Trimming removed 3 bases from V and 3 bases from J; junction bases left unmatched: 6. The CDR3 runs 16 residues. The CDR3 reads CASSSGTSGTYYEQYV. The CDR3, as DNA: TGCGCCAGCAGCTCTGGGACTAGCGGGACTTACTACGAGCAGTACGTC.

The chain couples TRBV4-3 to TRBJ1-1, with D perhaps matching TRBD1 (5 bases). The CDR3 has 15 residues. Trimming left V 3 bases short and J 4 bases short, with 15 bases between. The germline gives CDR1 LGHNA, CDR2 YSLEER. CDR3 sequence (DNA): TGCGCCAGCAGCCAGATCTCTGGGGGGGGCACTGAAGCTTTCTTT. It specifies CASSQISGGGTEAFF.

J is TRBJ1-1 and V is TRBV29-1; D is perhaps TRBD1 (5 bases). Trimming shortened V by 4 bases and J by 1 base, and 13 bases separated the two germline ends. This CDR3 has 14 amino acids. The germline gives CDR1 SQVTM, CDR2 ANQGSEA. DNA of the CDR3: TGCAGCGTTGCCCACGTCGGGGGGAACACTGAAGCTTTCTTT. This translates into CSVAHVGGNTEAFF.